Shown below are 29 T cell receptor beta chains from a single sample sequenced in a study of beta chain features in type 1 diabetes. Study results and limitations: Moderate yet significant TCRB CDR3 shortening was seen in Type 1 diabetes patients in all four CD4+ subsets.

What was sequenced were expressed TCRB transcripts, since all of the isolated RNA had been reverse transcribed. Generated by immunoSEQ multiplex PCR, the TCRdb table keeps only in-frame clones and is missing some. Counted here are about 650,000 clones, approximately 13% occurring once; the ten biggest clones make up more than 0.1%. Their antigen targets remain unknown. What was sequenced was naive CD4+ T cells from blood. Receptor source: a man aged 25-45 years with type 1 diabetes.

CDR3 DNA sequence: TGTGCCAGCAGCTGGGGACAGGAGAACACTGAAGCTTTCTTT. Its translation: CASSWGQENTEAFF. This chain joins TRBV9 and TRBJ1-1; 8 positions match TRBD1. CDR3 length: 14 amino acids. The germline V gene encodes CDR1 SGDLS and CDR2 YYNGEE. Trimming cost V 4 bases and J 1 base; bases outside gene matches: 3.

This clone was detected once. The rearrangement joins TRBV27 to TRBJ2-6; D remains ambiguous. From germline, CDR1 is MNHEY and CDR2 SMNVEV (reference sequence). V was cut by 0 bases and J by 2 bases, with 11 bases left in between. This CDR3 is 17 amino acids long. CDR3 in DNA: TGTGCCAGCAGTTTATCGTATGCCGCAGCTGGGGCCAACGTCCTGACTTTC. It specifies CASSLSYAAAGANVLTF.

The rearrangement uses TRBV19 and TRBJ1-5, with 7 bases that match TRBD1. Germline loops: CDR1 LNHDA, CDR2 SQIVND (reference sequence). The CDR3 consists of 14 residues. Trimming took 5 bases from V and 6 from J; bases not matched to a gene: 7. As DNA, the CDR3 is TGTGCCAGTAGTTCTCAGGGGGTCCCTCAGCCCCAGCATTTT. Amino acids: CASSSQGVPQPQHF.

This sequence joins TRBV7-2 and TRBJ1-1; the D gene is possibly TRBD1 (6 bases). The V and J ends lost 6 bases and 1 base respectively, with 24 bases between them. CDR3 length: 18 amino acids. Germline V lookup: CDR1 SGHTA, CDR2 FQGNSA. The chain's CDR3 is CASSFNRDKALGNTEAFF. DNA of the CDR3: TGTGCCAGCAGTTTTAACAGGGATAAAGCTTTGGGGAACACTGAAGCTTTCTTT.

CDR3: CASSRNTGDEKLFF. The DNA for the CDR3 is TGCGCCAGCAGCCGTAATACAGGGGATGAAAAACTGTTTTTT. This chain links TRBV4-3 with TRBJ1-4, with 7 nucleotides matching TRBD1. Per the germline V gene, CDR1 is LGHNA and CDR2 is YSLEER. This CDR3 spans 14 amino acids. Trimming took 4 bases from V and 6 from J; bases not matched to a gene: 5.

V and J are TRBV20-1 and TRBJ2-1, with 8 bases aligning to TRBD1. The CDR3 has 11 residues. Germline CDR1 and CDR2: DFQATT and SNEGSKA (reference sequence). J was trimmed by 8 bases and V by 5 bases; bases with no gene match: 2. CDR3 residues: CSAPTGDEQFF. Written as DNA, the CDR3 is TGCAGTGCTCCGACAGGGGATGAGCAGTTCTTC.

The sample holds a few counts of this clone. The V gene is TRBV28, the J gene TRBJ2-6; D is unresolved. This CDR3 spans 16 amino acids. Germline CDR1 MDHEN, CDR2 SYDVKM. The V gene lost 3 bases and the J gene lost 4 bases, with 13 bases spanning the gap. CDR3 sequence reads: CASSFWVRTGANVLTF. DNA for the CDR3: TGTGCCAGCAGTTTTTGGGTCAGGACCGGGGCCAACGTCCTGACTTTC.

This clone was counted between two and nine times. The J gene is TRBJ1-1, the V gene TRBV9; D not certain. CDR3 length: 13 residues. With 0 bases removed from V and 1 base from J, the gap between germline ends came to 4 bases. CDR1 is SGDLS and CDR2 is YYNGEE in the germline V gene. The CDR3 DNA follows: TGTGCCAGCAGCGTAGGGTGGAACACTGAAGCTTTCTTT. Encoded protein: CASSVGWNTEAFF. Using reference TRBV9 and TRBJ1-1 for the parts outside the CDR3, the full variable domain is DSGVTQTPKHLITATGQRVTLRCSPRSGDLSVYWYQQSLDQGLQFLIQYYNGEERAKGNILERFSAQQFPDLHSELNLSSLELGDSALYFCASSVGWNTEAFFGQGTRLTVV.

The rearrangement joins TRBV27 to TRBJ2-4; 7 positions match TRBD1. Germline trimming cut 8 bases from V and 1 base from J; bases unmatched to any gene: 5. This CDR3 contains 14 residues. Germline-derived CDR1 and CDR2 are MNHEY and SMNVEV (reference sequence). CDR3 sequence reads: CASRDSQAKNIQYF. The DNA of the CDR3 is TGTGCCAGCCGGGACAGCCAGGCCAAAAACATTCAGTACTTC.

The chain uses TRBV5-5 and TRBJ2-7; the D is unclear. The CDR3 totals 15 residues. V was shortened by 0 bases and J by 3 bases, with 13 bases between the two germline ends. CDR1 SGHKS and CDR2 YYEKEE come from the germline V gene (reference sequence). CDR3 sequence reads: CASSLGFSAGYEQYF. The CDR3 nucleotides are TGTGCCAGCAGCTTGGGGTTTTCAGCTGGCTACGAGCAGTACTTC.

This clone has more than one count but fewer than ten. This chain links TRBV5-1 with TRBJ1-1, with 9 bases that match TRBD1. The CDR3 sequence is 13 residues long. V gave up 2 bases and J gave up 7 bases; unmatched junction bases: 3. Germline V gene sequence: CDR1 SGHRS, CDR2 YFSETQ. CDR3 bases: TGCGCCAGCAGCTTAGACAGGGGGGATGAAGCTTTCTTT. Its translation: CASSLDRGDEAFF.

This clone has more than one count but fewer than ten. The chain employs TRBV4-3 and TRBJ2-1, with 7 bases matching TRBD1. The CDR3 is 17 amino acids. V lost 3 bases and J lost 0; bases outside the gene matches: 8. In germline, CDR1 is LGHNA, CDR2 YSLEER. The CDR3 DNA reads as TGCGCCAGCAGCCACCCGACAGGGCTAAGCTCCTACAATGAGCAGTTCTTC. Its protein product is CASSHPTGLSSYNEQFF.

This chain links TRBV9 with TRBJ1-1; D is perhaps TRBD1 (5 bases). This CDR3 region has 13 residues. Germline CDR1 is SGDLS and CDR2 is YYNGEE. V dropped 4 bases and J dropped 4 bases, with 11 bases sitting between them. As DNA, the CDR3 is TGTGCCAGCAGCACGACAGTACTCACTGAAGCTTTCTTT. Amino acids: CASSTTVLTEAFF.

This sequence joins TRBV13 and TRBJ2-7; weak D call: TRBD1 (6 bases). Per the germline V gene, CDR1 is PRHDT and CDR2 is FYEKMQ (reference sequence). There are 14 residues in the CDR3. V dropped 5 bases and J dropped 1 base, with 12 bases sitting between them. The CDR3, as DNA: TGTGCCAGCAGCCCCGGACAGTTTTCCTACGAGCAGTACTTC. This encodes CASSPGQFSYEQYF.

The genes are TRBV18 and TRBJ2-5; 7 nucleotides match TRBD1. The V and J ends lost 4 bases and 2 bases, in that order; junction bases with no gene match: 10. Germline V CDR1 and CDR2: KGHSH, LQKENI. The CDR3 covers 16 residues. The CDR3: CASSLIRGTDQETQYF. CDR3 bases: TGTGCCAGCTCACTTATCAGGGGGACGGATCAAGAGACCCAGTACTTC.

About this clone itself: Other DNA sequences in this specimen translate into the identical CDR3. CDR3 region: CASSLISYEQYF. DNA for the CDR3: TGTGCCAGCAGCTTAATTAGTTACGAGCAGTACTTC. The chain carries TRBV7-9 and TRBJ2-7; the D is unclear. CDR1 SEHNR and CDR2 FQNEAQ come from the germline V gene (reference sequence). CDR3 length: 12 amino acids. The V gene lost 2 bases and the J gene lost 4 bases, with 6 bases spanning the gap.

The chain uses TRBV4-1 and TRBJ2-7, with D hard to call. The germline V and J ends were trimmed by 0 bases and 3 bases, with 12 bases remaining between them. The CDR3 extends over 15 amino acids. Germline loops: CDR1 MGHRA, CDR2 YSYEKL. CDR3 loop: CASSQDKLLDYEQYF. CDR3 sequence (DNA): TGCGCCAGCAGCCAAGATAAGTTATTGGACTACGAGCAGTACTTC.

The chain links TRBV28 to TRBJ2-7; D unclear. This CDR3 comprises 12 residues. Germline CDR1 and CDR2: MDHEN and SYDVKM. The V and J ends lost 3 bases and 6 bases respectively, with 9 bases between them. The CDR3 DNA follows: TGTGCCAGCAGTTTGGGGTTAGGCGAGCAGTACTTC. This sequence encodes CASSLGLGEQYF.

The CDR3 sequence is CASSIGTWRGAQETQYF. As DNA, the CDR3 is TGTGCCAGCAGCATCGGGACTTGGCGGGGGGCCCAAGAGACCCAGTACTTC. The gene calls are TRBV11-3 and TRBJ2-5, with 8 bases fitting TRBD2. The CDR3 loop spans 17 amino acids. The V gene end was trimmed by 5 bases and the J gene end by 1 base; junction bases not matched to a gene: 12. CDR1 is SGHNT, CDR2 YENEEA, per germline.

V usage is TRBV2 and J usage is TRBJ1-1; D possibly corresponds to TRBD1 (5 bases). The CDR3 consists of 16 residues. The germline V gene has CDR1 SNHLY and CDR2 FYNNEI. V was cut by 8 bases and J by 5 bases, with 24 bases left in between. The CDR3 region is CASQRGGRDESTEAFF. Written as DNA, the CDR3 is TGTGCCAGCCAAAGGGGTGGAAGGGATGAGAGTACTGAAGCTTTCTTT.

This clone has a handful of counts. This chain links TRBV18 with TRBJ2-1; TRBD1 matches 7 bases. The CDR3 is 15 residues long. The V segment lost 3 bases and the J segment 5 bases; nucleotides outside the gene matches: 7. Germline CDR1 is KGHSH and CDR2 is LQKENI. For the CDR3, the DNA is TGTGCCAGCTCACCCCGAGGGACAGCCGACAATGAGCAGTTCTTC. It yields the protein CASSPRGTADNEQFF.

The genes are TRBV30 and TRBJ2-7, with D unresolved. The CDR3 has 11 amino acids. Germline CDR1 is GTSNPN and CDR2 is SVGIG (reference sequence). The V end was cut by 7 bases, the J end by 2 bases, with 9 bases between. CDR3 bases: TGTGCCTATATAGAAACCTACGAGCAGTACTTC. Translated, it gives CAYIETYEQYF. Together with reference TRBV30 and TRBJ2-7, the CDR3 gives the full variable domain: SQTIHQWPATLVQPVGSPLSLECTVEGTSNPNLYWYRQAAGRGLQLLFYSVGIGQISSEVPQNLSASRPQDRQFILSSKKLLLSDSGFYLCAYIETYEQYFGPGTRLTVT.

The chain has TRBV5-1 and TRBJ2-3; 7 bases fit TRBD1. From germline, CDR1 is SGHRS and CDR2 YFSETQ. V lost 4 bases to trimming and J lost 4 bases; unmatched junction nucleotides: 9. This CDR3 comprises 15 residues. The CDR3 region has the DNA TGCGCCAGCAGCCAAGACAGGGCCGCACCAGATACGCAGTATTTT. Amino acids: CASSQDRAAPDTQYF.

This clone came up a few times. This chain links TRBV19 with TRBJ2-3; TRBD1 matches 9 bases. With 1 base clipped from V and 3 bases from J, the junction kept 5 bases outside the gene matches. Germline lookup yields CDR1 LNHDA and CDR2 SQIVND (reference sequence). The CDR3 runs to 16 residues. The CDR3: CASSIVGQGLTDTQYF. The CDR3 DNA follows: TGTGCCAGTAGTATAGTTGGACAGGGGCTAACAGATACGCAGTATTTT.

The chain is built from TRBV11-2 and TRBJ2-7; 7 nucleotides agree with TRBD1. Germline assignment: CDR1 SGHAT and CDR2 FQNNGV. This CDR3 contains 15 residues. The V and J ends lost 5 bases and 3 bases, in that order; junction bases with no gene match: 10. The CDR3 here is CASSIYRTGNYEQYF. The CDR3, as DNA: TGTGCCAGCAGCATATATAGGACAGGCAACTACGAGCAGTACTTC.

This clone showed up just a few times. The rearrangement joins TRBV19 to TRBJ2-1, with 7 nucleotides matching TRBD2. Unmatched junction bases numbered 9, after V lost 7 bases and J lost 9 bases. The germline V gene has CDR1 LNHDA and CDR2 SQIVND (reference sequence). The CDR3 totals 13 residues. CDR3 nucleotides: TGTGCCAGTACAATTCTAGGGAGGGGTGAGCAGTTCTTC. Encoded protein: CASTILGRGEQFF. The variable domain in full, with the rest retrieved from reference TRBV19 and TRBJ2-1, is DGGITQSPKYLFRKEGQNVTLSCEQNLNHDAMYWYRQDPGQGLRLIYYSQIVNDFQKGDIAEGYSVSREKKESFPLTVTSAQKNPTAFYLCASTILGRGEQFFGPGTRLTVL.

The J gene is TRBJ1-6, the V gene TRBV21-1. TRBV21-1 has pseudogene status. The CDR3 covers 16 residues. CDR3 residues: CASTHWAVHSGSPLHF. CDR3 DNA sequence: TGTGCCAGCACCCATTGGGCCGTCCATTCGGGTTCACCCCTCCACTTT.

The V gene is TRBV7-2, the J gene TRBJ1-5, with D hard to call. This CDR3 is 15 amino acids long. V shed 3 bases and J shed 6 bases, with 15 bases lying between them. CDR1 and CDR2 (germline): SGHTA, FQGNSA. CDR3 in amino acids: CASSFWGGEGQPQHF. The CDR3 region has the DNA TGTGCCAGCAGCTTCTGGGGTGGGGAGGGTCAGCCCCAGCATTTT.

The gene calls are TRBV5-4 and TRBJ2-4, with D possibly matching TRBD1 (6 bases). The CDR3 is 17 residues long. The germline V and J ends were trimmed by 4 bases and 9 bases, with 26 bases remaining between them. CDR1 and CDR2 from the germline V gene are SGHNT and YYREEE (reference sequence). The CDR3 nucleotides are TGTGCCAGCAGCCCCCGAAAGGGGGAATTCCCTGTCGGCATTCAGTACTTC. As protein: CASSPRKGEFPVGIQYF.